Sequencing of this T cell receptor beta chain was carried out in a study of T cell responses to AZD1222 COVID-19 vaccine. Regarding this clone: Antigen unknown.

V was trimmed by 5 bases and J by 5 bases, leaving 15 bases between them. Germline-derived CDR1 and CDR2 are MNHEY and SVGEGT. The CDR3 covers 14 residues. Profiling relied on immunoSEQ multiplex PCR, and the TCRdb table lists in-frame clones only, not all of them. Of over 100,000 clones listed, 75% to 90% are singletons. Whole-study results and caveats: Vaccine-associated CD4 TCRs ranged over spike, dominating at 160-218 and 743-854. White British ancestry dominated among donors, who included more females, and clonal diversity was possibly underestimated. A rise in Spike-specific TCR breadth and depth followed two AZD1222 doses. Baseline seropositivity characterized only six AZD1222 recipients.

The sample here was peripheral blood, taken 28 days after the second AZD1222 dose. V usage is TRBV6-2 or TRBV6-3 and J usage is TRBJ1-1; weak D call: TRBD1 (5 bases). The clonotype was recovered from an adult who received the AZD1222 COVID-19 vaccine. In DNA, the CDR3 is TGTGCCAGCAGTCCCCGGCAGGGATGGACTGAAGCTTTCTTT. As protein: CASSPRQGWTEAFF.